This TCR beta chain was captured in a study of shared clonotypes between healthy human individuals. Study-wide results and limits: Incomplete sequencing of sorted subsets was indicated by rarefaction despite large depth.

The protocol was immunoSEQ multiplex PCR, while the TCRdb copy is restricted to in-frame clones and leaves out a portion. The data hold about 2.5 million clones, with 85% to 95% observed a single time. As concerns this clone: Its antigen is unidentified.

Germline assignment: CDR1 MNHEY and CDR2 SMNVEV (reference sequence). V was shortened by 7 bases and J by 1 base, with 14 bases between the two germline ends. This CDR3 contains 15 residues. The rearrangement links TRBV27 to TRBJ2-1; D may be TRBD2 (5 bases). This clonotype was obtained from a man aged 18 to 30 in good health. Some clones in this sample may be carry-over from other donors' samples. Input material: naive CD4+ T cells from PBMCs. Sample subset: CD45RA+ positively selected. The CDR3: CASKGSVDSYNEQFF. Here the CDR3 DNA reads TGTGCCAGCAAGGGTAGCGTAGATTCCTACAATGAGCAGTTCTTC.